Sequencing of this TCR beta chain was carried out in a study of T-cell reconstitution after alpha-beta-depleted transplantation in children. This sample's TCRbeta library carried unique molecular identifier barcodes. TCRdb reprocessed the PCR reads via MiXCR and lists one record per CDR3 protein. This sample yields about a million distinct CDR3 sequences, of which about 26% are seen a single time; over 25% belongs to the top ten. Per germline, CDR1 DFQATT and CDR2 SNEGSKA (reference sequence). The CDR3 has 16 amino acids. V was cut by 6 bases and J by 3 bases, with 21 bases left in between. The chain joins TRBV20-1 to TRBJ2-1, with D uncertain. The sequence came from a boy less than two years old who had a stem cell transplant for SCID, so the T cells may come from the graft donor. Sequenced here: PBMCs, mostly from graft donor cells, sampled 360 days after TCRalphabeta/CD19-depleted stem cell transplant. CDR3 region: CSAPDRVQRSYNEQFF. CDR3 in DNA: TGCAGTGCCCCGGATCGTGTGCAGAGAAGCTACAATGAGCAGTTCTTC.